Below, one T cell receptor (beta chain) is given with its context. It was with a sample-barcoded 5' primer and a J-beta primer mix that a second PCR of about 6 to 12 cycles was run. TCRdb passed the 5' RACE reads through MiXCR, listing each CDR3 protein once. Among almost 800,000 distinct CDR3 sequences listed, roughly 64% were seen once. V was clipped by 0 bases and J by 3 bases, with 12 bases between them. From germline, CDR1 is LGHNA and CDR2 YSLEER. The CDR3 loop spans 15 amino acids. This entry is derived from a study of blood T cells in healthy people across ages. This clonotype was sampled from a man aged 30-40 years in good health. This rearrangement joins TRBV4-3 to TRBJ2-7, with D maybe TRBD1 (5 bases). Sequencing was done on a sample of blood. Written as DNA, the CDR3 is TGCGCCAGCAGCCAAGATCTTTCAGGGTACTACGAGCAGTACTTC. Its translation: CASSQDLSGYYEQYF.